This T cell receptor (beta chain) was recovered during a study of blood T cell repertoires in COVID-19. Study as a whole: COVID-19 samples collected from the United States, Italy and Spain covered acute and convalescent phases. PBMCs, B-cell-depleted T cells, or T cells were the source of the cDNA or gDNA that made up the material.

Cohort 3 recovered donors had two negative PCRs, clearance, or symptom resolution. The V end was cut by 3 bases, the J end by 10 bases, with 13 bases between. CDR3 length: 14 residues. Germline values: CDR1 KGHSH, CDR2 LQKENI. Original methodology: Amplification with reference gene primers provided the estimates of nucleated cell counts. Sequencing used immunoSEQ multiplex PCR; TCRdb keeps in-frame clones, though not all of them. The V and J calls and clone size were taken over from that table, and D and trimming were inferred from the DNA. This sample has 250,000 to 350,000 clones, with around 87% found just once.

This chain connects TRBV18 to TRBJ1-6, with D perhaps matching TRBD1 (6 bases). Sequencing used PBMCs or T cells enriched from blood (not recorded which). This TCR was sampled from a woman aged 25 to 39 who had recovered from COVID-19. The CDR3 nucleotides read TGTGCCAGCTCACCTCTACAGGGTCACTCACCCCTCCACTTT. Translating it yields CASSPLQGHSPLHF.